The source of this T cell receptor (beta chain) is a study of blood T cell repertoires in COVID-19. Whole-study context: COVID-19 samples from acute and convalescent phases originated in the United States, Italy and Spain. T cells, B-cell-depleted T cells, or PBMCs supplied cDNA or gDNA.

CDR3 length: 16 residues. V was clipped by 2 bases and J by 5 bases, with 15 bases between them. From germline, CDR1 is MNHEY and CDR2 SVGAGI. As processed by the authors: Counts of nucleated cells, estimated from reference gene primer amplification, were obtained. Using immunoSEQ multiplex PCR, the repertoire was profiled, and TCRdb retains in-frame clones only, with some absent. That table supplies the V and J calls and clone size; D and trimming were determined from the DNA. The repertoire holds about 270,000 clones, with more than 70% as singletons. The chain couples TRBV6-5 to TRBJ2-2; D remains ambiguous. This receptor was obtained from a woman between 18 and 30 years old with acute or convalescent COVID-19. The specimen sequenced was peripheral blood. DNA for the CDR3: TGTGCCAGCAGTTACCACGCCCGCGCATGGACCGGGGAGCTGTTTTTT. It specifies CASSYHARAWTGELFF.